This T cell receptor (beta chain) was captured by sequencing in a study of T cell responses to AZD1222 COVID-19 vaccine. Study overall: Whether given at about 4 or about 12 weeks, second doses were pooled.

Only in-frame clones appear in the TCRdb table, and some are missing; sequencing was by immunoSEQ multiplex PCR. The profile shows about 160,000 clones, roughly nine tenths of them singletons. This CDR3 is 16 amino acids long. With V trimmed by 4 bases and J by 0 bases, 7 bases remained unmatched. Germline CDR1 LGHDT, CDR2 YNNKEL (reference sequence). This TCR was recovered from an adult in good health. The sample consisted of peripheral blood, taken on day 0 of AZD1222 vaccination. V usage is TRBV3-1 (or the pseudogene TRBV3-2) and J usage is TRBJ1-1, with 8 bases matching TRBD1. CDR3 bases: TGTGCCAGCAGCCTAGGGACAGGAGATATGAACACTGAAGCTTTCTTT. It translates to CASSLGTGDMNTEAFF.